These 28 T cell receptor beta chains originate from one sample sequenced in a study of T cells in Graves' hyperthyroidism and ophthalmopathy. Amplification of TCR beta CDR3 regions used RNA as the template. A set of HTBI primers served as the primers for a first-round RT-PCR of the TCR CDR3. TCRdb re-called the multiplex PCR reads through MiXCR, storing one row per CDR3 protein. This table holds roughly 650,000 distinct CDR3 sequences, more than 15% found once. The material sequenced was blood. These receptors all come from a woman aged 35 to 49 with Graves' ophthalmopathy.

V and J are TRBV5-5 and TRBJ1-1; D is perhaps TRBD1 (5 bases). V lost 4 bases, J lost 5 bases, and 12 bases lay in between. CDR1 is SGHKS and CDR2 is YYEKEE in the germline V gene (reference sequence). The CDR3 consists of 13 residues. The CDR3 nucleotides read TGTGCCAGCAGCGAGATGGGGGGGACTGAAGCTTTCTTT. It specifies CASSEMGGTEAFF. The whole variable domain, remainder taken from reference TRBV5-5 and TRBJ1-1, is DAGVTQSPTHLIKTRGQQVTLRCSPISGHKSVSWYQQVLGQGPQFIFQYYEKEERGRGNFPDRFSARQFPNYSSELNVNALLLGDSALYLCASSEMGGTEAFFGQGTRLTVV.

This clonotype occurred a few times. The gene calls are TRBV9 and TRBJ2-2; 8 bases align to TRBD1. The ends lost 0 bases at V and 4 bases at J; junction bases unmatched: 5. Germline CDR1 and CDR2: SGDLS and YYNGEE. The CDR3 runs 16 residues. The CDR3 region has the DNA TGTGCCAGCAGCGTAGATGACGGGACAGGCACCGGGGAGCTGTTTTTT. Amino acids: CASSVDDGTGTGELFF.

This clonotype has at least ten counts. The rearrangement joins TRBV18 to TRBJ1-5, with unresolved D. This CDR3 is built from 12 residues. Trimming took off 3 bases at V and 2 bases at J, with 2 bases between the two ends. The germline gives CDR1 KGHSH, CDR2 LQKENI. In nucleotides, the CDR3 is TGTGCCAGCTCACCGGGCAATCAGCCCCAGCATTTT. Its translation: CASSPGNQPQHF.

This clonotype appeared once. This sequence may be a read error, since a much larger clone differs from it by one base. This chain links TRBV28 with TRBJ2-1, with a possible D match to TRBD1 (5 bases). The germline V gene has CDR1 MDHEN and CDR2 SYDVKM. The CDR3 has 12 amino acids. V dropped 7 bases and J dropped 9 bases, with 13 bases sitting between them. Here the CDR3 reads CASNSLGAEQFF. For the CDR3, the DNA is TGTGCCAGCAACTCCCTAGGGGCTGAGCAGTTCTTC. The full variable domain, rest sourced from reference TRBV28 and TRBJ2-1, is DVKVTQSSRYLVKRTGEKVFLECVQDMDHENMFWYRQDPGLGLRLIYFSYDVKMKEKGDIPEGYSVSREKKERFSLILESASTNQTSMYLCASNSLGAEQFFGPGTRLTVL.

This clonotype was picked up many times. The chain is built from TRBV7-3 and TRBJ2-3; 9 nucleotides match TRBD1. This CDR3 region has 13 residues. Germline CDR1 is SGHTA and CDR2 is FQGTGA. V was pared by 9 bases and J by 6 bases, with 7 bases of the junction left unmatched. The CDR3 region has the DNA TGTGCCAGTTCGGGACAGGGATCGGATACGCAGTATTTT. This translates into CASSGQGSDTQYF.

The gene calls are TRBV6-2 or TRBV6-3 and TRBJ1-5; possibly TRBD1 for D (6 bases). Germline CDR1 MNHEY, CDR2 SVGEGT. The V end was cut by 5 bases, the J end by 0 bases, with 20 bases between. The CDR3 sequence is 18 residues long. The CDR3 DNA is TGTGCCAGCAGTACACAGGGATCCTCGCTTTATAGCAATCAGCCCCAGCATTTT. This encodes CASSTQGSSLYSNQPQHF.

A few counts support this clonotype. The V gene is TRBV12-3 or TRBV12-4, the J gene TRBJ1-5; D is undetermined. V lost 5 bases and J lost 1, with 9 bases in between. The length of the CDR3 is 14 residues. CDR3 residues: CASSRGRSNQPQHF. For the CDR3, the DNA is TGTGCCAGCAGTCGTGGCAGGAGCAATCAGCCCCAGCATTTT.

This chain connects TRBV20-1 to TRBJ2-4; D gene ambiguous. V lost 3 bases to trimming and J lost 3 bases, with 6 bases between them. The CDR3 is 12 amino acids. The germline CDR1 and CDR2 sequences are DFQATT and SNEGSKA (reference sequence). CDR3 coding DNA: TGCAGTGCTAGGGTAGACAAAAACATTCAGTACTTC. This gives the protein CSARVDKNIQYF.

This clonotype was counted at least ten times. The chain uses TRBV18 and TRBJ2-1, with D unresolved. Germline V lookup: CDR1 KGHSH, CDR2 LQKENI. V was cut by 3 bases and J by 10 bases, with 10 bases left in between. The CDR3 consists of 12 residues. Here the CDR3 DNA reads TGTGCCAGCTCACCCGCCGGAAGGGAGCAGTTCTTC. This gives the protein CASSPAGREQFF.

V and J are TRBV28 and TRBJ2-2; 13 nucleotides line up with TRBD2. Losses at the gene ends were 4 bases for V and 6 bases for J; bases not matched to a gene: 8. The CDR3 covers 17 residues. Germline V gene sequence: CDR1 MDHEN, CDR2 SYDVKM. CDR3 region: CASSSWTSGSRPGELFF. The CDR3 nucleotides are TGTGCCAGCAGTTCATGGACTAGCGGGAGTAGGCCCGGGGAGCTGTTTTTT.

This chain joins TRBV14 and TRBJ2-5; the D gene could be TRBD1 or TRBD2 (5 bases each). V was clipped by 0 bases and J by 13 bases, with 15 bases between them. Germline V gene data show CDR1 as SGHDN and CDR2 as FVKESK. The CDR3 totals 13 residues. The CDR3 DNA is TGTGCCAGCAGCCAAGATCATGGCCGAGGGACGTACTTC. As protein: CASSQDHGRGTYF.

This clonotype was detected only a few times. The V gene is TRBV20-1, the J gene TRBJ1-5, with 8 bases matching TRBD1. After removal of 6 bases from V and 0 bases from J, the junction contained 13 bases not matched to a gene. The germline V gene has CDR1 DFQATT and CDR2 SNEGSKA (reference sequence). The CDR3 contains 17 residues. This chain's CDR3 is CSARDDRGPNSNQPQHF. In DNA form, the CDR3 reads TGCAGTGCGCGGGATGACAGGGGCCCCAATAGCAATCAGCCCCAGCATTTT.

The V gene is TRBV28, the J gene TRBJ2-4; no clear D. This CDR3 contains 15 residues. V lost 6 bases and J lost 0, with 12 bases in between. Germline loops: CDR1 MDHEN, CDR2 SYDVKM. CDR3 nucleotide sequence: TGTGCCAGCAGCGCATTCAGCTTAGCCAAAAACATTCAGTACTTC. It yields the protein CASSAFSLAKNIQYF.

The V gene is TRBV7-9, the J gene TRBJ1-3; D uncertain. CDR1 is SEHNR and CDR2 is FQNEAQ in the germline V gene (reference sequence). This CDR3 has 15 residues. Trimming shortened V by 2 bases and J by 1 base, and 9 bases separated the two germline ends. CDR3 sequence reads: CASSLQAPSGNTIYF. CDR3 in DNA: TGTGCCAGCAGCTTACAAGCCCCATCTGGAAACACCATATATTTT.

This chain links TRBV28 with TRBJ2-7; 8 bases are shared with TRBD1. CDR1 and CDR2 from the germline V gene are MDHEN and SYDVKM. V was pared by 1 base and J by 4 bases, with 9 bases of the junction left unmatched. The CDR3 length is 16 residues. The CDR3 sequence: CASSLSDQGALYEQYF. The CDR3 coding sequence is TGTGCCAGCAGTTTATCCGATCAGGGGGCCCTATACGAGCAGTACTTC.

There are a few counts of this clonotype. The chain employs TRBV20-1 and TRBJ2-4; TRBD2 aligns across 8 bases. This CDR3 region has 18 residues. Germline lookup yields CDR1 DFQATT and CDR2 SNEGSKA (reference sequence). J lost 3 bases, V lost 0 bases, and 13 bases had no gene match. In DNA form, the CDR3 reads TGCAGTGCTAGAGATCGGCGGAGCGGGAGTGGAGTCAAAAACATTCAGTACTTC. Its translation is CSARDRRSGSGVKNIQYF.

This clonotype was observed a few times. This chain links TRBV29-1 with TRBJ2-1; 8 bases line up with TRBD1. The junction had 11 bases not matched to a gene; V was cut back by 6 bases and J by 4 bases. CDR1 and CDR2 (germline): SQVTM, ANQGSEA. The CDR3 sequence is 15 residues long. The DNA of the CDR3 is TGCAGCGTGGGAAAGTGGGACAGGATTTACAATGAGCAGTTCTTC. Protein sequence: CSVGKWDRIYNEQFF.

This clonotype was recorded a few times. The V gene is TRBV4-1, the J gene TRBJ2-4; D unclear. The germline V and J ends were trimmed by 1 base and 0 bases, with 13 bases remaining between them. The germline gives CDR1 MGHRA, CDR2 YSYEKL. This CDR3 region has 17 residues. CDR3 DNA sequence: TGCGCCAGCAGCCAAGTACTAACAGACCTAGCCAAAAACATTCAGTACTTC. Translating it yields CASSQVLTDLAKNIQYF.

The gene calls are TRBV12-3 or TRBV12-4 and TRBJ2-2; the match to TRBD2 covers 11 bases. This CDR3 is 14 amino acids long. Trimming cost V 6 bases and J 4 bases; bases outside gene matches: 1. CDR3 residues: CASRGLAATGELFF. CDR3 in DNA: TGTGCCAGCAGGGGACTAGCGGCCACCGGGGAGCTGTTTTTT.

This chain joins TRBV28 and TRBJ2-5; either TRBD1 or TRBD2 may fit D (5 bases each). V shed 8 bases and J shed 1 base, with 14 bases lying between them. The CDR3 has 14 amino acids. Germline V gene lookup returns CDR1 MDHEN and CDR2 SYDVKM. The CDR3: CASRRGRTQETQYF. Here the CDR3 DNA reads TGTGCCAGCCGACGGGGACGGACCCAAGAGACCCAGTACTTC. Full variable domain (missing parts from reference TRBV28 and TRBJ2-5): DVKVTQSSRYLVKRTGEKVFLECVQDMDHENMFWYRQDPGLGLRLIYFSYDVKMKEKGDIPEGYSVSREKKERFSLILESASTNQTSMYLCASRRGRTQETQYFGPGTRLLVL.

CDR3 sequence: CSVESTGGTDTQYF. DNA for the CDR3: TGCAGCGTTGAATCGACAGGGGGCACAGATACGCAGTATTTT. The V call is TRBV29-1, the J call TRBJ2-3; TRBD1 matches 8 bases. With 2 bases clipped from V and 1 base from J, the junction kept 2 bases outside the gene matches. Germline V CDR1 and CDR2: SQVTM, ANQGSEA. This CDR3 comprises 14 residues.

This clonotype was seen a few times. The chain links TRBV19 to TRBJ2-1; TRBD2 aligns across 9 bases. The V and J ends lost 6 bases and 0 bases, in that order; junction bases with no gene match: 3. This CDR3 is built from 15 residues. The V gene's germline CDR1 is LNHDA and CDR2 SQIVND (reference sequence). The CDR3 nucleotides are TGTGCCAGTAGACCTAGCGGGAACTCCTACAATGAGCAGTTCTTC. This gives the protein CASRPSGNSYNEQFF.

A remark on this clonotype: One end of the junction is discordant with germline, which a read error may explain. The rearrangement links TRBV2 to TRBJ1-4; unclear D gene. This CDR3 spans 11 amino acids. CDR1 is SNHLY, CDR2 FYNNEI, per germline. The DNA for the CDR3 is TGTGCCAGCACTGAACAGAAAAAACTGTTTTTT. Residues: CASTEQKKLFF.

Ten or more counts support this clonotype. V gene TRBV7-9 combines with J gene TRBJ2-1, with TRBD2 as a possible D gene (6 bases). Per germline, CDR1 SEHNR and CDR2 FQNEAQ (reference sequence). V lost 2 bases to trimming and J lost 8 bases, with 10 bases between them. This CDR3 spans 13 amino acids. CDR3: CASSLTSTYEQFF. As DNA, the CDR3 is TGTGCCAGCAGCTTAACTAGCACCTATGAGCAGTTCTTC.

The rearrangement joins TRBV19 to TRBJ1-5; 10 bases match TRBD1. The germline V gene encodes CDR1 LNHDA and CDR2 SQIVND (reference sequence). J lost 7 bases, V lost 10 bases, and 16 bases had no gene match. The CDR3 has 16 amino acids. The CDR3 coding sequence is TGTGCCAAACCCTCGGGGACAGGGGCCCAGGGGCAGCCCCAGCATTTT. Translating gives CAKPSGTGAQGQPQHF.

This clonotype was counted at least ten times. The chain uses TRBV28 and TRBJ1-5; D uncertain. CDR3 length: 14 residues. Germline loops: CDR1 MDHEN, CDR2 SYDVKM. Trimming cost V 11 bases and J 0 bases, with 14 bases left between them. The CDR3 DNA is TGTGCCGGAGCAGCGGGTTATAGCAATCAGCCCCAGCATTTT. Its protein product is CAGAAGYSNQPQHF.

There are many counts of this clonotype. This rearrangement joins TRBV13 to TRBJ2-7; the D gene is possibly TRBD2 (6 bases). Deletions cut 2 bases from V and 2 bases from J, with 10 bases between. Germline assignment: CDR1 PRHDT and CDR2 FYEKMQ (reference sequence). This CDR3 comprises 14 residues. The DNA of the CDR3 is TGTGCCAGCAGCTTACTAGCGTCCCCCTACGAGCAGTACTTC. Its protein product is CASSLLASPYEQYF. The variable domain in full, with the rest retrieved from reference TRBV13 and TRBJ2-7, is AAGVIQSPRHLIKEKRETATLKCYPIPRHDTVYWYQQGPGQDPQFLISFYEKMQSDKGSIPDRFSAQQFSDYHSELNMSSLELGDSALYFCASSLLASPYEQYFGPGTRLTVT.

This clonotype was found many times. V is TRBV5-1 and J is TRBJ2-7, with 9 bases matching TRBD1. This CDR3 region has 15 residues. The germline gives CDR1 SGHRS, CDR2 YFSETQ. Trimming cost V 3 bases and J 1 base; bases outside gene matches: 5. CDR3 sequence reads: CASSWGTGSSYEQYF. The CDR3 region has the DNA TGCGCCAGCAGCTGGGGGACAGGGTCTTCCTACGAGCAGTACTTC.